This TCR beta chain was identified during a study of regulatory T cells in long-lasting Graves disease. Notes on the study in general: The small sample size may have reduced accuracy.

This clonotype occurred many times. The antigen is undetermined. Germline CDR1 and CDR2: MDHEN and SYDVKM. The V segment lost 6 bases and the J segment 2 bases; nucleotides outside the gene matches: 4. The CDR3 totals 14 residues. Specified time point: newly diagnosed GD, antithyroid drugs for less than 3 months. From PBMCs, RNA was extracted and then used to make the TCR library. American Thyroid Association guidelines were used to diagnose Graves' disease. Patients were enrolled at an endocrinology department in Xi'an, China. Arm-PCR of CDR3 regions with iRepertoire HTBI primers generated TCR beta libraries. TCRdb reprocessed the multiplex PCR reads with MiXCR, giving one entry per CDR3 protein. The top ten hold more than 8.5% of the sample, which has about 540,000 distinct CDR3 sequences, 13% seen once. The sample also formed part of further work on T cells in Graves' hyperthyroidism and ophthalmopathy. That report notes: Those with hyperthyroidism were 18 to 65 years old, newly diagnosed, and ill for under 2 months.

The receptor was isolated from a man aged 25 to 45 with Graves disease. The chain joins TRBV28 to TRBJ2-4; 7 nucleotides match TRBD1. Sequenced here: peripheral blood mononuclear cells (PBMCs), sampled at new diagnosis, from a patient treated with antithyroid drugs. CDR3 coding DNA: TGTGCCAGCAGCGGGGACAGCCCCAAAAACATTCAGTACTTC. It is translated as CASSGDSPKNIQYF.